This entry lists 30 T cell receptor beta chains sequenced from one sample in a study of T cell responses to AZD1222 COVID-19 vaccine. This table comes from immunoSEQ multiplex PCR, and its TCRdb copy is limited to in-frame clones, with some not included. The data hold roughly 180,000 clones, with about nine tenths observed a single time. Here the sequenced sample was peripheral blood, taken 28 days after the second AZD1222 dose. The receptors derive from an adult who received the AZD1222 COVID-19 vaccine.

V gene TRBV6-5 combines with J gene TRBJ2-7; D might be TRBD2 (6 bases). This CDR3 comprises 13 residues. The V gene's germline CDR1 is MNHEY and CDR2 SVGAGI. Trimming left V 5 bases short and J 0 bases short, with 8 bases between. CDR3 nucleotide sequence: TGTGCCAGCAGTCCTAGCGCCTCCTACGAGCAGTACTTC. Its protein product is CASSPSASYEQYF.

This chain joins TRBV16 and TRBJ1-2, with a possible D match to TRBD1 (5 bases). Trimming shortened V by 0 bases and J by 4 bases, and 15 bases separated the two germline ends. The CDR3 spans 16 residues. Germline V gives CDR1 KGHSY, CDR2 FQNENV. In nucleotides, the CDR3 is TGTGCCAGCAGCCAATCCCGCGGACACCAAGGCTATGGCTACACCTTC. This translates into CASSQSRGHQGYGYTF.

The chain has TRBV9 and TRBJ2-7; unclear D gene. The CDR3 sequence is 12 residues long. Trimming stripped 2 bases from V and 4 bases from J, with 7 bases between. Germline V CDR1 and CDR2: SGDLS, YYNGEE. CDR3 amino acids: CASSVMGYEQYF. The CDR3 DNA reads TGTGCCAGCAGCGTCATGGGTTACGAGCAGTACTTC.

J is TRBJ1-4 and V is TRBV6-5; D is undetermined. Between the trimmed V and J ends, which lost 6 bases and 13 bases, there was a span of 21 bases. The germline V gene has CDR1 MNHEY and CDR2 SVGAGI. CDR3 size: 14 residues. In DNA, the CDR3 is TGTGCCAGCAGCTCAGCGGGGTCCTCGTTTAGACTGTTTTTT. The encoded protein is CASSSAGSSFRLFF.

The genes are TRBV29-1 and TRBJ1-1, with D perhaps matching TRBD1 (5 bases). The CDR3 is made up of 14 amino acids. Germline values: CDR1 SQVTM, CDR2 ANQGSEA. With 7 bases removed from V and 0 bases from J, the gap between germline ends came to 15 bases. In DNA form, the CDR3 reads TGCAGCGCCGGACTGGGGGGGATGAACACTGAAGCTTTCTTT. It specifies CSAGLGGMNTEAFF.

CDR3 nucleotides: TGCGCCAGTCAGGACGGCCCAGATACGCAGTATTTT. This translates into CASQDGPDTQYF. This sequence joins TRBV10-2 and TRBJ2-3; D is uncertain. V lost 9 bases to trimming and J lost 4 bases, with 11 bases between them. Per germline, CDR1 WSHSY and CDR2 SAAADI. CDR3 size: 12 residues.

The CDR3: CASSKGGLAGDTKETQYF. Here the CDR3 DNA reads TGTGCCAGCAGCAAAGGGGGCCTAGCGGGAGATACAAAAGAGACCCAGTACTTC. The rearrangement joins TRBV21-1 to TRBJ2-5; the table calls TRBD2, which could not be checked here. TRBV21-1 is noted as a pseudogene. The CDR3 is 18 amino acids.

This chain uses TRBV7-2 with TRBJ2-7; D is unclear. V lost 8 bases and J 0 bases, leaving 11 bases between the germline ends. Germline assignment: CDR1 SGHTA and CDR2 FQGNSA. This CDR3 comprises 13 residues. The CDR3 DNA follows: TGTGCCAGCTCTACCAGCCACTCCTACGAGCAGTACTTC. It encodes CASSTSHSYEQYF.

V usage is TRBV28 and J usage is TRBJ2-6, with 11 bases fitting TRBD1. CDR1 and CDR2 (germline): MDHEN, SYDVKM. The CDR3 is 19 residues long. Trimming removed 6 bases from V and 2 bases from J; junction bases left unmatched: 12. The chain's CDR3 is CASRDFSGQGAAGANVLTF. CDR3 nucleotide sequence: TGTGCCAGCAGAGACTTCAGTGGACAGGGGGCGGCTGGGGCCAACGTCCTGACTTTC.

The rearrangement links TRBV6-6 to TRBJ1-2; maybe TRBD1 (6 bases). V was shortened by 6 bases and J by 4 bases, with 15 bases between the two germline ends. This CDR3 has 14 amino acids. CDR1 is MNHNY and CDR2 is SVGAGI in the germline V gene (reference sequence). The chain's CDR3 is CASRDTGRPYGYTF. Here the CDR3 DNA reads TGTGCCAGCAGGGATACAGGGAGGCCCTATGGCTACACCTTC.

The V and J genes are TRBV21-1 and TRBJ1-1; the D call of TRBD1 is as the table states it, not checked on the DNA. TRBV21-1 is termed a pseudogene. The CDR3 has 12 amino acids. CDR3 sequence reads: CARGRAGLRAFF. CDR3 DNA: TGTGCCAGAGGTCGAGCAGGTCTAAGAGCTTTCTTT.

The CDR3 sequence: CATSGPGTGDRDTQYF. CDR3 coding DNA: TGTGCCACCAGTGGCCCCGGGACAGGGGACCGAGATACGCAGTATTTT. This sequence joins TRBV24-1 and TRBJ2-3; 10 nucleotides match TRBD1. Germline V gives CDR1 KGHDR, CDR2 SFDVKD. J gave up 5 bases and V 5 bases, and 9 bases lay outside the gene matches. The CDR3 sequence is 16 residues long.

The rearrangement links TRBV3-1 (or the pseudogene TRBV3-2) to TRBJ2-7; D ambiguous. The germline gives CDR1 LGHDT, CDR2 YNNKEL (reference sequence). The germline V and J ends were trimmed by 5 bases and 0 bases, with 8 bases remaining between them. The CDR3 has 13 amino acids. The CDR3 loop reads CASSGSNSYEQYF. The CDR3 DNA is TGTGCCAGCAGCGGAAGTAACTCCTACGAGCAGTACTTC.

Notes on this clone: The germline gene is not matched at one end of the junction; a read error may be the cause. The chain carries TRBV10-3 and TRBJ1-4, with 9 bases fitting TRBD1. This CDR3 contains 17 residues. The germline V gene encodes CDR1 ENHRY and CDR2 SYGVKD. CDR3 nucleotides: TGTGCCATCAGTGAGATAACACAGGGGGCTCCTAACGAAAAACTGTTTTTT. It translates to CAISEITQGAPNEKLFF.

This rearrangement joins TRBV11-3 to TRBJ2-5; 7 bases align to TRBD2. This CDR3 has 14 amino acids. Germline V gene data show CDR1 as SGHNT and CDR2 as YENEEA. The ends lost 3 bases at V and 5 bases at J; junction bases unmatched: 6. The CDR3 coding sequence is TGTGCCAGCAGCTTCCGGGACTACAGGGAGACCCAGTACTTC. It encodes CASSFRDYRETQYF.

This chain connects TRBV13 to TRBJ2-5; a possible D gene is TRBD1 (6 bases). Trimming took 4 bases from V and 4 from J, leaving 7 bases between them. CDR1 and CDR2 from the germline V gene are PRHDT and FYEKMQ (reference sequence). The CDR3 runs to 12 residues. CDR3 amino acids: CASSSTGETQYF. CDR3 sequence (DNA): TGTGCCAGCAGCTCGACAGGAGAGACCCAGTACTTC.

The CDR3 region is CAISEVPGQGTDTQYF. CDR3 DNA: TGTGCCATCAGTGAGGTACCTGGACAGGGCACAGATACGCAGTATTTT. The V gene is TRBV10-3, the J gene TRBJ2-3, with TRBD1 matching over 7 bases. Trimming removed 2 bases from V and 1 base from J; junction bases left unmatched: 6. Germline V gene lookup returns CDR1 ENHRY and CDR2 SYGVKD. The CDR3 is 16 amino acids.

The chain links TRBV27 to TRBJ2-1; D remains ambiguous. Germline-derived CDR1 and CDR2 are MNHEY and SMNVEV (reference sequence). V lost 8 bases and J 4 bases, leaving 12 bases between the germline ends. This CDR3 region has 13 residues. The DNA of the CDR3 is TGTGCCAGCGCCCTCGACACATACAATGAGCAGTTCTTC. Translating gives CASALDTYNEQFF.

V usage is TRBV29-1 and J usage is TRBJ2-1; 11 bases fit TRBD1. J gave up 6 bases and V 2 bases, and 6 bases lay outside the gene matches. Germline assignment: CDR1 SQVTM and CDR2 ANQGSEA. The CDR3 consists of 15 residues. The CDR3 coding sequence is TGCAGCGTTGAATACGAGGGACAGGGGGTCAATGAGCAGTTCTTC. Its protein is CSVEYEGQGVNEQFF.

V gene TRBV5-8 combines with J gene TRBJ1-1; D gene unclear. With 2 bases removed from V and 11 bases from J, the gap between germline ends came to 10 bases. The CDR3 is 11 amino acids. Germline V lookup: CDR1 SGHTS, CDR2 YDEGEE. CDR3 residues: CASSLLIDAFF. DNA for the CDR3: TGTGCCAGCAGCTTACTGATTGACGCTTTCTTT.

This clone was seen a few times. This rearrangement joins TRBV28 to TRBJ1-5; D not certain. Trimming stripped 6 bases from V and 1 base from J, with 10 bases between. The germline V gene encodes CDR1 MDHEN and CDR2 SYDVKM. This CDR3 has 14 residues. The CDR3 nucleotides are TGTGCCAGCAGCCCGCGGCACAGCAATCAGCCCCAGCATTTT. As protein: CASSPRHSNQPQHF. The full variable domain, completed using reference TRBV28 and TRBJ1-5, is DVKVTQSSRYLVKRTGEKVFLECVQDMDHENMFWYRQDPGLGLRLIYFSYDVKMKEKGDIPEGYSVSREKKERFSLILESASTNQTSMYLCASSPRHSNQPQHFGDGTRLSIL.

The rearrangement joins TRBV11-2 to TRBJ2-1, with 11 bases matching TRBD2. CDR3 length: 14 amino acids. J was trimmed by 4 bases and V by 6 bases; bases with no gene match: 2. Germline CDR1 reads SGHAT; CDR2 reads FQNNGV. The CDR3 reads CASSSGRGYNEQFF. In DNA form, the CDR3 reads TGTGCCAGCAGTAGCGGGAGGGGGTACAATGAGCAGTTCTTC. The full variable domain, in which reference TRBV11-2 and TRBJ2-1 provide the parts outside the CDR3, is EAGVAQSPRYKIIEKRQSVAFWCNPISGHATLYWYQQILGQGPKLLIQFQNNGVVDDSQLPKDRFSAERLKGVDSTLKIQPAKLEDSAVYLCASSSGRGYNEQFFGPGTRLTVL.

This sequence joins TRBV9 and TRBJ2-1; D gene uncertain. Trimming pared 0 bases from V and 8 bases from J, leaving 9 bases between. This CDR3 is 13 amino acids long. Germline-derived CDR1 and CDR2 are SGDLS and YYNGEE. CDR3 amino acids: CASSVVEPHEQFF. For the CDR3, the DNA is TGTGCCAGCAGCGTAGTGGAGCCCCATGAGCAGTTCTTC.

This chain uses TRBV19 with TRBJ1-2, with D possibly being TRBD1 (5 bases). CDR3 length: 11 amino acids. Germline CDR1 LNHDA, CDR2 SQIVND (reference sequence). Trimming pared 3 bases from V and 12 bases from J, leaving 11 bases between. The CDR3 sequence: CASSIAQGHTF. As DNA, the CDR3 is TGTGCCAGTAGTATCGCCCAGGGTCACACCTTC.

The table lists this clone with a few counts. Written as DNA, the CDR3 is TGTGCCAGCAGCAAGAGTTCACCCCTCCACTTT. It yields the protein CASSKSSPLHF. V is TRBV6-5 and J is TRBJ1-6; D gene ambiguous. Trimming took off 6 bases at V and 9 bases at J, with 6 bases between the two ends. The CDR3 runs to 11 residues. Germline V gene lookup returns CDR1 MNHEY and CDR2 SVGAGI.

The gene calls are TRBV28 and TRBJ2-2; no firm D call. The germline V and J ends were trimmed by 3 bases and 1 base, with 12 bases remaining between them. Germline assignment: CDR1 MDHEN and CDR2 SYDVKM. This CDR3 comprises 16 residues. The CDR3 nucleotides are TGTGCCAGCAGTTTCTCGAGGCCAGGGAACACCGGGGAGCTGTTTTTT. This gives the protein CASSFSRPGNTGELFF.

The gene calls are TRBV12-3 or TRBV12-4 and TRBJ2-1; D is undetermined. V was shortened by 7 bases and J by 4 bases, with 5 bases between the two germline ends. CDR3 length: 11 amino acids. The CDR3 nucleotides read TGTGCCAGCAAAGGTTACAATGAGCAGTTCTTC. Amino acid sequence: CASKGYNEQFF.

The chain is built from TRBV27 and TRBJ1-5; D is undetermined. Trimming shortened V by 3 bases and J by 3 bases, and 12 bases separated the two germline ends. The CDR3 spans 15 residues. Germline V lookup: CDR1 MNHEY, CDR2 SMNVEV (reference sequence). In DNA form, the CDR3 reads TGTGCCAGCAGTTTCTATGGAAGGGACAATCAGCCCCAGCATTTT. Translated, it gives CASSFYGRDNQPQHF.

This sequence joins TRBV11-2 and TRBJ1-1; D call uncertain. V lost 5 bases to trimming and J lost 4 bases, with 8 bases between them. Looked up from germline, CDR1 is SGHAT and CDR2 is FQNNGV. This CDR3 comprises 12 residues. This CDR3 reads CASSQGGTEAFF. Written as DNA, the CDR3 is TGTGCCAGCAGCCAAGGAGGCACTGAAGCTTTCTTT.

The chain couples TRBV5-5 to TRBJ1-1; D possibly corresponds to TRBD1 (5 bases). The V end lost 7 bases, the J end lost 2 bases, and 12 bases lay between the germline ends. Germline assignment: CDR1 SGHKS and CDR2 YYEKEE (reference sequence). The CDR3 length is 13 residues. Here the CDR3 reads CASGGFANTEAFF. Written as DNA, the CDR3 is TGTGCCAGCGGGGGGTTCGCTAACACTGAAGCTTTCTTT. The whole variable domain, filled in from reference TRBV5-5 and TRBJ1-1, reads DAGVTQSPTHLIKTRGQQVTLRCSPISGHKSVSWYQQVLGQGPQFIFQYYEKEERGRGNFPDRFSARQFPNYSSELNVNALLLGDSALYLCASGGFANTEAFFGQGTRLTVV.